One T cell receptor (beta chain) is described in this entry. Its antigen is currently not known. Base qualities are not at hand, and no much larger clone is one base apart. From the cysteine through the phenylalanine, the CDR3 covers 11 amino acids. Only CDR3 DNA is held: 33 bases, read in frame from base 1. Per the germline V gene (reference sequence), LNHDA is the CDR1 and SQIVND is the CDR2. A distance of 5 bases separates the germline ends of V and J, which lose 5 bases and 4 bases respectively. Receptors were amplified or captured by the immunoSEQ multiplex PCR assay. RNA was extracted from all samples and reverse transcribed into cDNA as template for TCR sequencing. SuperScript III was used for first-strand cDNA synthesis, primed with a 2:1 mix of oligo-dT and random hexamers. A synthetic immune receptor repertoire was used to measure amplification bias, and any remaining bias was corrected computationally. Regarding the original processing steps: Raw reads were preprocessed to remove errors, and CDR3 was defined according to IMGT conventions as the region from the conserved cysteine to phenylalanine. Clonality was computed as 1 minus the Shannon entropy, with the entropy normalized by log2 of the number of productive unique TCRs. Whether scalp clones were CD4 or CD8 was inferred by matching scalp TCRbeta sequences against CD4 and CD8 repertoires sorted from blood. The source is immuneACCESS, and TCRdb retained only in-frame sequences with V and J called. Part of the clones is not carried over; for the studies checked, unresolved V genes explain less than half of this, and the remainder is unexplained. The V and J calls and clone size come from that table; D and trimming were worked out from the DNA. The sample includes about 94,000 clones, with about 71% observed a single time. The ten largest clones add up to 17% of the sample.

The data are from a study of CD8+ T cells in alopecia areata (dated 2018 in TCRdb). In terms of the full investigation: The treated patients took part in an open-label pilot trial in which moderate-to-severe alopecia areata was treated with oral tofacitinib at 5 to 10 mg twice daily. Tofacitinib was given for 6 to 18 months, followed by 6 months of follow-up off drug to assess delayed response and recurrence. The SALT score, which quantifies the percentage of affected scalp surface area, was used to measure disease severity in treated patients. High-throughput TCRbeta sequencing was used to examine T cell clonal expansion in alopecia areata in both the C3H/HeJ mouse model and human patients. Human TCRbeta sequencing covered scalp tissue and sorted CD4+ and CD8+ peripheral blood T cells from patchy and totalis/universalis alopecia areata patients and healthy controls. Biopsies were taken from tofacitinib-treated patients at baseline and again at 4 and 24 weeks into treatment, and several of those patients also had a later scalp biopsy. Scalp clonality was compared across normal scalp (n=4), patchy alopecia areata scalp (n=8), and alopecia totalis/universalis scalp (n=8). RNA was extracted with the PAXgene miRNA kit for fixed scalp, the miRNeasy kit for PBMCs, and the RNeasy kit for mouse skin. Amplification of TCRbeta CDR3 regions was done by immunoSEQ multiplex PCR using 35 Vbeta forward primers and 13 Jbeta reverse primers.

Reading the label with the study, this specimen's treatment or condition is: oral pan-JAK inhibitor, 5-10 mg twice daily. Lesional scalp punch biopsies and peripheral blood were obtained from alopecia areata patients. After PBMCs were isolated by density centrifugation and stained for CD3, CD4 and CD8, a FACSAria was used to sort CD4+ and CD8+ T cells. Overall study outcomes, separate from this receptor: Resident alphabeta T cells in normal human skin are also sequenced, complicating scalp TCR repertoire analysis, unlike mouse skin dominated by gammadelta T cells. With tofacitinib, both scalp clonality and the number of expanded CD8+ clones among the top 100 scalp clones went down significantly. Lesional scalp, especially in alopecia totalis/universalis, showed higher clonality and more expanded CD8+ clones than normal scalp, suggesting antigenic drive. During tofacitinib treatment, many expanded lesional clones remained in scalp and blood, and this persistence may partly explain relapse after treatment is stopped. Because the treated cohort was small and included a single nonresponder, larger studies are needed to assess links between baseline CD8+ expansion and response. Shared TCR sequences between patients were less evident than in mice, which may be partly attributable to HLA diversity in the patient population.

This specimen was CD8+ T cells sorted from blood, taken between weeks 43 and 45, from a patient treated with tofacitinib. This chain is built from TRBV19 and TRBJ1-1, with no D gene named confidently. The receptor was isolated from a human donor with alopecia areata. The CDR3 loop reads CASSAFTEAFF. The sequence in DNA is TGTGCCAGTAGTGCCTTCACTGAAGCTTTCTTT.